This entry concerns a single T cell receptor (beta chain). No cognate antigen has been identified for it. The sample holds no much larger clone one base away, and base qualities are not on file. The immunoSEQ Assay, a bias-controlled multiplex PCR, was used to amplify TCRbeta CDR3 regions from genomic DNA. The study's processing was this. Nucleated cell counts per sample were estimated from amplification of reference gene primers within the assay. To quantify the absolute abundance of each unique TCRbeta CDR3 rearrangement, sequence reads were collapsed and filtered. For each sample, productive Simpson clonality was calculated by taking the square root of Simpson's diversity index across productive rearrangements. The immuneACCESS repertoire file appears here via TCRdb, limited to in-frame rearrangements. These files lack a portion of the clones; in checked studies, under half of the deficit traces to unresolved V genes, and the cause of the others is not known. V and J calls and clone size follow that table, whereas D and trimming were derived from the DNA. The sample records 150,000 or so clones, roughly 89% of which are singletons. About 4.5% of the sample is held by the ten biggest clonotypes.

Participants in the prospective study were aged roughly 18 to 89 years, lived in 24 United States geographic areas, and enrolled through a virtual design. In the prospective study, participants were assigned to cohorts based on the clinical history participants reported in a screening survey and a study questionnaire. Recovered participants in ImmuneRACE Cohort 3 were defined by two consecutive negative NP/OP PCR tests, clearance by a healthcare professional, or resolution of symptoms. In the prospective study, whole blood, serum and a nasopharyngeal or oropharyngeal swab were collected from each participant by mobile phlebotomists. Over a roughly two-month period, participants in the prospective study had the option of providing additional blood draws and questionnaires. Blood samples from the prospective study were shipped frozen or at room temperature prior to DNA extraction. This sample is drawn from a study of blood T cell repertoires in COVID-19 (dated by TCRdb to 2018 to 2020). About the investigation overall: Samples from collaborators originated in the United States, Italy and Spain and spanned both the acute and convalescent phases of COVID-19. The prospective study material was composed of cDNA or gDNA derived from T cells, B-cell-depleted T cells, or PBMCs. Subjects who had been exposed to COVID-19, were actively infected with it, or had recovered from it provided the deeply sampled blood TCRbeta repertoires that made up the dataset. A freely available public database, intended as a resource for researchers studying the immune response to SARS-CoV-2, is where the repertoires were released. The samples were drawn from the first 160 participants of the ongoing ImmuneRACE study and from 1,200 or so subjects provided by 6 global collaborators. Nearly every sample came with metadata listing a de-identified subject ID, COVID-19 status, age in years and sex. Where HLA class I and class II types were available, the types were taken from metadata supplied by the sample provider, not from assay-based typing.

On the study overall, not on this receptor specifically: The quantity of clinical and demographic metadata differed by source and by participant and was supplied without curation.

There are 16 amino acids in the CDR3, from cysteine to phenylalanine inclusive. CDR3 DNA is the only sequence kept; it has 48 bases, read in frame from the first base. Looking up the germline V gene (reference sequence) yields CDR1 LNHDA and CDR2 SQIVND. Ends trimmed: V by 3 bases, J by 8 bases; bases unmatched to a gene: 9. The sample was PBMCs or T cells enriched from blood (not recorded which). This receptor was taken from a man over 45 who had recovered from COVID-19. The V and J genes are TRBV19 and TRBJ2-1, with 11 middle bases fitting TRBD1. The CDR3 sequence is CASSIKLGQGDDEQFF. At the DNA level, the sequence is TGTGCCAGTAGTATTAAATTGGGACAGGGGGACGATGAGCAGTTCTTC.